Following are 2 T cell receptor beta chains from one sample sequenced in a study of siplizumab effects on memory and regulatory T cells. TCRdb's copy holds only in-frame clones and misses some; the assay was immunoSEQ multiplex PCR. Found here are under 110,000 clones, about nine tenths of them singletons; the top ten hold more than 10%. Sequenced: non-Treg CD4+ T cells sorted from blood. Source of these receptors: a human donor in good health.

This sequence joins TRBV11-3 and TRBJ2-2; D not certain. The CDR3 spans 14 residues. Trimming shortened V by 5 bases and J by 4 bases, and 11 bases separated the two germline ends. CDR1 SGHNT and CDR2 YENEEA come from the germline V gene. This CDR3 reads CASSLTRSTGELFF. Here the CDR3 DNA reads TGTGCCAGCAGCCTCACCAGGAGCACCGGGGAGCTGTTTTTT.

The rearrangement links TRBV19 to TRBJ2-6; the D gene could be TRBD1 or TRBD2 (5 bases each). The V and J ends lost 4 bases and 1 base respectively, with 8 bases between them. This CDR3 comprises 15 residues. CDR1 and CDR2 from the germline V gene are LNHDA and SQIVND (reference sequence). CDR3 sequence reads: CASSSWGSGANVLTF. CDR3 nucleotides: TGTGCCAGTAGTAGTTGGGGGTCTGGGGCCAACGTCCTGACTTTC. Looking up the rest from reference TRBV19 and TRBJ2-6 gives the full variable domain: DGGITQSPKYLFRKEGQNVTLSCEQNLNHDAMYWYRQDPGQGLRLIYYSQIVNDFQKGDIAEGYSVSREKKESFPLTVTSAQKNPTAFYLCASSSWGSGANVLTFGAGSRLTVL.